This T cell receptor (beta chain) was documented in a study of Graves' ophthalmopathy and Graves' hyperthyroidism. Study-level background: Peripheral blood was gathered at the point of initial diagnosis, before any treatment started.

Moderately to severely active ophthalmopathy under 3 months, CAS at least 3, NOSPECS at least 4. No donor had other autoimmune disease, uncontrolled infection, pregnancy or lactation. Someone took the PBMCs out of approximately 10 ml of fresh peripheral blood. Trimming took off 5 bases at V and 3 bases at J, with 13 bases between the two ends. The CDR3 has 14 amino acids. From germline, CDR1 is SEHNR and CDR2 FQNEAQ (reference sequence). Researchers took RNA transcripts and amplified TCR beta CDR3 regions from them. A first-round RT-PCR used HTBI primers, followed by a second-round multiplex PCR. Each CDR3 protein gets one entry after TCRdb re-called the multiplex PCR reads with MiXCR. The sample contains hundreds of thousands of distinct CDR3 sequences, around 40% of which appear only once.

V and J are TRBV7-9 and TRBJ1-2; possible D gene TRBD1, 5 bases. Sequencing used peripheral blood. This clonotype was obtained from an adult man with Graves' ophthalmopathy. Here the CDR3 DNA reads TGTGCCAGCAGCCAAGATCTCAGGGACTATGGCTACACCTTC. Its translation is CASSQDLRDYGYTF.